This entry lists 21 T cell receptor beta chains sequenced from one sample in a study of regulatory T cells in long-lasting Graves disease (dated by TCRdb to 2020 to 2023). Library method: multiplex PCR. Sequencing took place on an Illumina HiSeq 4000. To build TCR beta libraries, CDR3 regions were amplified by Arm-PCR using iRepertoire HTBI primers. In TCRdb, the public reads were trimmed at Q25 with fastp and aligned with MiXCR, with productive beta chains retained. A single entry per CDR3 protein holds the most common genes and DNA from its merged rows. The sample yields some 400,000 distinct CDR3 sequences; just under 15% were counted once. Over 15% of the sample belongs to the ten largest clones. Reading the label with the study, this specimen's time point is: newly diagnosed GD, antithyroid drugs for less than 3 months. RNA was extracted from PBMCs in TRIzol for both TCR sequencing and RNA sequencing.

These same data were also listed under a study on T cells in Graves' hyperthyroidism and ophthalmopathy.

The material was peripheral blood mononuclear cells (PBMCs), obtained at new diagnosis, from a patient treated with antithyroid drugs. Receptor source: a woman younger than 45 with Graves disease. Donor details come from another sample of the same person, matched by shared clones.

This clonotype was observed at least ten times. The chain couples TRBV9 to TRBJ1-1; D is ambiguous. CDR1 and CDR2 (germline): SGDLS, YYNGEE. The CDR3 is made up of 15 amino acids. Deletions cut 4 bases from V and 5 bases from J, with 18 bases between. CDR3 amino acids: CASSPTDRAGTEAFF. The CDR3, as DNA: TGTGCCAGCAGCCCCACTGATCGGGCGGGAACTGAAGCTTTCTTT.

The CDR3 here is CASSFRDGGEQYF. The CDR3 nucleotides are TGTGCCAGCAGCTTCCGGGACGGCGGCGAGCAGTACTTC. The chain has TRBV11-1 and TRBJ2-7; D may match TRBD1 or TRBD2 (5 bases each). Germline V gene lookup returns CDR1 SGHAT and CDR2 FQDESV (reference sequence). The germline V and J ends were trimmed by 3 bases and 6 bases, with 12 bases remaining between them. This CDR3 is built from 13 residues.

This clonotype showed up many times. The CDR3 DNA follows: TGTGCCAGCAATCTCCCGGGACTAGGTCCGTTCTTC. Translation gives CASNLPGLGPFF. The rearrangement joins TRBV28 to TRBJ2-1; 8 bases align to TRBD2. The CDR3 loop spans 12 amino acids. The germline gives CDR1 MDHEN, CDR2 SYDVKM. The trim removed 7 bases at V and 15 bases at J, leaving 11 bases unmatched.

This clonotype came up a few times. The chain has TRBV5-1 and TRBJ1-4; weak D call: TRBD1 (5 bases). The CDR3 is 12 amino acids. Germline CDR1 reads SGHRS; CDR2 reads YFSETQ. Trimming shortened V by 7 bases and J by 6 bases, and 10 bases separated the two germline ends. The CDR3 is CASPLGHEKLFF. The DNA for the CDR3 is TGCGCCAGCCCCCTGGGGCATGAAAAACTGTTTTTT.

This clonotype was counted many times. V usage is TRBV20-1 and J usage is TRBJ1-1; tentatively, D is TRBD1 (6 bases). Germline V lookup: CDR1 DFQATT, CDR2 SNEGSKA (reference sequence). V was cut by 1 base and J by 6 bases, with 18 bases left in between. The CDR3 covers 15 residues. CDR3: CSARVAGEWGPEAFF. CDR3 DNA: TGCAGTGCTAGAGTTGCAGGGGAGTGGGGCCCTGAAGCTTTCTTT.

A remark on this clonotype: One junction end disagrees with the germline gene, perhaps due to a read error. This sequence joins TRBV18 and TRBJ2-7; TRBD2 matches at 7 bases. The CDR3 extends over 15 amino acids. The germline gives CDR1 KGHSH, CDR2 LQKENI. CDR3 nucleotide sequence: TGTGTCAGCTCACCACCGGGGAGGGGTGAATACGAGCAGTACTTC. Protein sequence: CVSSPPGRGEYEQYF.

The chain recombines TRBV6-1 with TRBJ2-7, with TRBD2 matching over 10 bases. The germline V gene encodes CDR1 MNHNS and CDR2 SASEGT. Trimming at V came to 6 bases and at J to 5 bases, leaving 7 bases not matched to a gene. This CDR3 contains 14 residues. The CDR3 reads CASSKQAGGDEQYF. The CDR3 nucleotides are TGTGCCAGCAGCAAACAAGCGGGAGGGGACGAGCAGTACTTC.

This chain joins TRBV13 and TRBJ2-1; 11 bases are shared with TRBD2. The CDR3 runs 18 residues. V was clipped by 3 bases and J by 3 bases; unmatched bases: 10. Germline values: CDR1 PRHDT, CDR2 FYEKMQ (reference sequence). CDR3 residues: CASSLLGTSGPDYNEQFF. Written as DNA, the CDR3 is TGTGCCAGCAGCTTGCTCGGGACTAGCGGCCCGGACTACAATGAGCAGTTCTTC. The whole variable domain, remainder taken from reference TRBV13 and TRBJ2-1, is AAGVIQSPRHLIKEKRETATLKCYPIPRHDTVYWYQQGPGQDPQFLISFYEKMQSDKGSIPDRFSAQQFSDYHSELNMSSLELGDSALYFCASSLLGTSGPDYNEQFFGPGTRLTVL.

Concerning this clonotype: With a far larger clone one base away, a read error is the likely cause. CDR3 nucleotide sequence: TGTGCCAGCAGTTTGGGGGGGCTGGAGACCCAGTTCTTC. Its protein product is CASSLGGLETQFF. The chain employs TRBV12-3 or TRBV12-4 and TRBJ2-1, with D possibly being TRBD2 (7 bases). The CDR3 spans 13 residues. The V end lost 3 bases, the J end lost 13 bases, and 16 bases lay between the germline ends.

Only a few counts were recorded for this clonotype. The chain employs TRBV6-2 or TRBV6-3 and TRBJ2-1, with a tentative D call TRBD1 (6 bases). Trimming removed 3 bases from V and 3 bases from J, with 15 bases in between. CDR1 and CDR2 (germline): MNHEY, SVGEGT. CDR3 length: 16 amino acids. The CDR3 reads CASSYGWTELYNEQFF. CDR3 DNA: TGTGCCAGCAGTTATGGATGGACAGAACTCTACAATGAGCAGTTCTTC.

The rearrangement uses TRBV7-9 and TRBJ2-7, with D hard to call. V lost 1 base and J 7 bases, leaving 14 bases between the germline ends. Germline loops: CDR1 SEHNR, CDR2 FQNEAQ (reference sequence). The CDR3 covers 14 residues. Written as DNA, the CDR3 is TGTGCCAGCAGCTTAGAAGGGTATTCGCGTGAGCAGTACTTC. It encodes CASSLEGYSREQYF.

The chain recombines TRBV27 with TRBJ1-2; 11 bases map to TRBD1. In germline, CDR1 is MNHEY, CDR2 SMNVEV (reference sequence). With 3 bases clipped from V and 4 bases from J, the junction kept 4 bases outside the gene matches. The CDR3 totals 15 residues. CDR3 sequence: CASSFGQGASYGYTF. The CDR3 nucleotides read TGTGCCAGCAGTTTTGGACAGGGGGCGTCCTATGGCTACACCTTC.

This clonotype has a handful of counts. This sequence joins TRBV12-3 or TRBV12-4 and TRBJ2-1, with 10 bases lining up with TRBD2. Losses at the gene ends were 2 bases for V and 2 bases for J; bases not matched to a gene: 6. The CDR3 sequence is 17 residues long. CDR3 DNA: TGTGCCAGCAGTTTAATAGCGGGAGGCCCTACCTACAATGAGCAGTTCTTC. Translated, it gives CASSLIAGGPTYNEQFF.

The gene calls are TRBV20-1 and TRBJ2-7; no clear D. V was trimmed by 4 bases and J by 2 bases, leaving 12 bases between them. The CDR3 runs 13 residues. Germline CDR1 is DFQATT and CDR2 is SNEGSKA (reference sequence). CDR3 region: CSAMRGVPYEQYF. The CDR3, as DNA: TGCAGTGCTATGCGCGGAGTACCCTACGAGCAGTACTTC.

This clonotype was picked up many times. The chain has TRBV3-1 and TRBJ1-6; D call uncertain. With 4 bases removed from V and 6 bases from J, the gap between germline ends came to 13 bases. Germline loops: CDR1 LGHDT, CDR2 YNNKEL (reference sequence). This CDR3 comprises 15 residues. This chain's CDR3 is CASSPVRASNSPLHF. CDR3 DNA: TGTGCCAGCAGCCCCGTCCGGGCAAGTAATTCACCCCTCCACTTT.

The chain uses TRBV19 and TRBJ2-7, with TRBD1 matching over 12 bases. The CDR3 has 14 amino acids. J was trimmed by 9 bases and V by 5 bases; bases with no gene match: 8. Germline CDR1 LNHDA, CDR2 SQIVND (reference sequence). CDR3 residues: CASSPGQGAIGQYF. The CDR3 region has the DNA TGTGCCAGTAGTCCGGGACAGGGGGCTATCGGGCAGTACTTC. The full variable domain, with the rest looked up from reference TRBV19 and TRBJ2-7, is DGGITQSPKYLFRKEGQNVTLSCEQNLNHDAMYWYRQDPGQGLRLIYYSQIVNDFQKGDIAEGYSVSREKKESFPLTVTSAQKNPTAFYLCASSPGQGAIGQYFGPGTRLTVT.

This clonotype has only a few counts. This chain uses TRBV11-3 with TRBJ2-1; possibly TRBD1 for D (5 bases). V was cut by 5 bases and J by 8 bases, with 19 bases left in between. This CDR3 is 15 amino acids long. Germline loops: CDR1 SGHNT, CDR2 YENEEA. CDR3 region: CASSAYQGVVYEQFF. The CDR3 bases are TGTGCCAGCAGCGCCTACCAAGGGGTGGTCTATGAGCAGTTCTTC.

This clonotype has a count of ten or more. The chain combines TRBV11-2 with TRBJ2-3; 8 bases fit TRBD2. V was clipped by 6 bases and J by 4 bases; unmatched bases: 18. This CDR3 spans 18 amino acids. CDR1 and CDR2 from the germline V gene are SGHAT and FQNNGV. CDR3 residues: CASRLWPLRAGVADTQYF. The CDR3 nucleotides are TGTGCCAGCAGGTTATGGCCCCTACGAGCGGGAGTAGCAGATACGCAGTATTTT.

The chain couples TRBV6-4 to TRBJ2-6; no definite D call. Germline CDR1 is MRHNA and CDR2 is SNTAGT. The CDR3 contains 15 residues. Trimming removed 2 bases from V and 1 base from J, with 6 bases in between. CDR3 nucleotide sequence: TGTGCCAGCAGTGACCCAGGTTCTGGGGCCAACGTCCTGACTTTC. As protein: CASSDPGSGANVLTF.

About this clonotype: A much more abundant neighbour one base away suggests this may be a read error. The V gene is TRBV13, the J gene TRBJ1-3; D may be TRBD1 (5 bases). With 8 bases removed from V and 2 bases from J, the gap between germline ends came to 19 bases. Per germline, CDR1 PRHDT and CDR2 FYEKMQ (reference sequence). This CDR3 has 16 residues. The CDR3 sequence is CASGLREGWPGNTIYF. The DNA for the CDR3 is TGTGCCAGCGGCCTACGGGAGGGGTGGCCTGGAAACACCATATATTTT.

This clonotype showed up many times. The J gene is TRBJ1-1, the V gene TRBV24-1; 7 nucleotides line up with TRBD1. Trimming took 5 bases from V and 3 from J; bases not matched to a gene: 5. This CDR3 spans 14 amino acids. Germline assignment: CDR1 KGHDR and CDR2 SFDVKD. The CDR3, as DNA: TGTGCCACCAGTGCCGGGACAGTAGACACTGAAGCTTTCTTT. As protein: CATSAGTVDTEAFF.